This TCR beta chain was sequenced in a study of blood T cell repertoires in COVID-19. Study details: Acute and convalescent COVID-19 specimens originated in the United States, Italy and Spain. T cells, B-cell-depleted T cells, or PBMCs supplied cDNA or gDNA.

The CDR3 runs 13 residues. CDR1 and CDR2 (germline): KGHSH, LQKENI. V gave up 8 bases and J gave up 8 bases; unmatched junction bases: 2. In the original analysis: Reference gene primer amplification in the assay estimated nucleated cell counts. Clones were sequenced by immunoSEQ multiplex PCR, and TCRdb holds only the in-frame ones, with some missing. V, J and clone size are those of that table, while D and trimming were read from the DNA. This repertoire shows about 160,000 clones, 84% found once; its top ten account for 2.2%. The sequenced sample was peripheral blood. The receptor was derived from a man aged 70 or older with acute or convalescent COVID-19. This rearrangement joins TRBV18 to TRBJ2-2; 13 bases fit TRBD2. CDR3 in DNA: TGTGCCAGCCGGACTAGCGGGAGTGGGGAGCTGTTTTTT. It encodes CASRTSGSGELFF. The complete variable domain, with remaining parts taken from reference TRBV18 and TRBJ2-2, reads NAGVMQNPRHLVRRRGQEARLRCSPMKGHSHVYWYRQLPEEGLKFMVYLQKENIIDESGMPKERFSAEFPKEGPSILRIQQVVRGDSAAYFCASRTSGSGELFFGEGSRLTVL.